These T cell receptor beta chains were read from a single sample in a study of Ad26.COV2.S vaccination and SARS-CoV-2 variants. The protocol was immunoSEQ multiplex PCR, while the TCRdb copy is restricted to in-frame clones and leaves out a portion. The sample has hundreds of thousands of clones, approximately 85% seen once; the top ten hold 2.5% to 3.5%. The sequenced sample was peripheral blood, obtained in a trial of Ad26.COV2.S vaccine versus placebo. The source is a person between 18 and 65 years old who received the Ad26.COV2.S COVID-19 vaccine or a placebo. CDR3s include the opening cysteine and the closing phenylalanine or tryptophan. Each record gives: clone size, J gene, D gene, V gene, CDR3 DNA, CDR3 protein. D genes are given only for firm matches. Clone sizes are given selectively: once, few, many, or a class where the clone is expanded.

NA TRBJ1-3 TRBD1 TRBV30 TGTGCCTGGACTAGGGGGCGCGGTTCTGGAAACACCATATATTTT CAWTRGRGSGNTIYF
NA TRBJ1-2 TRBD1 TRBV5-1 TGCGCCAGCAGCGTGACAGGGGACAGGGTCTATGGCTACACCTTC CASSVTGDRVYGYTF
once TRBJ2-4 NA TRBV28 TGTGCCAGCAGTAGAAGTTGGGGCAAAAACATTCAGTACTTC CASSRSWGKNIQYF
NA TRBJ2-3 NA TRBV4-1 TGCGCCAGCAGCCAAGATCTCCCCTCCACTAGTTGGGCCCCCACGCAGTATTTT CASSQDLPSTSWAPTQYF
NA TRBJ2-2 TRBD1 TRBV5-1 TGCGCCAGCAGCCGGGACAGGGTGAACACCGGGGAGCTGTTTTTT CASSRDRVNTGELFF
NA TRBJ2-1 TRBD1 TRBV11-3 TGTGCCAGCAGCATGGGACAGAAGGCCTACAATGAGCAGTTCTTC CASSMGQKAYNEQFF
NA TRBJ2-3 NA TRBV11-2 TGTGCCAGCAGTCGAGGGGAGTATACGCAGTATTTT CASSRGEYTQYF
NA TRBJ1-1 TRBD1 TRBV5-1 TGCGCCAGCAGCTTGGGGTCAGGGGGCACTGAAGCTTTCTTT CASSLGSGGTEAFF
NA TRBJ1-4 TRBD1 TRBV5-1 TGCGCCAGCAGCTTGTCCGGACAGGGGGATCGTGAAAAACTGTTTTTT CASSLSGQGDREKLFF
once TRBJ2-5 NA TRBV4-3 TGCGCCAGCAGCCAAGATGTCAGGTGGGAGACCCAGTACTTC CASSQDVRWETQYF
NA TRBJ2-1 NA TRBV5-1 TGCGCCAGCAGCTTGGCCCGGGCAACTCGTCTTCTCTACAATGAGCAGTTCTTC CASSLARATRLLYNEQFF
NA TRBJ2-3 TRBD2 TRBV6-9 TGTGCCAGTCTGGGGACGCTAGCGGGGAAGGGGGATACGCAGTATTTT CASLGTLAGKGDTQYF
NA TRBJ2-3 TRBD2 TRBV2 TGTGCCAGCAGCGTGACTAGCGGGGCAATCACAGATACGCAGTATTTT CASSVTSGAITDTQYF
once TRBJ2-1 TRBD2 TRBV7-9 TGTGCCAGCAGCTTAACTAGCGGGCCCCAGGGCCATGAGCAGTTCTTC CASSLTSGPQGHEQFF
NA TRBJ1-1 TRBD1 TRBV27 TGTGCCAGCAGTTCTAGACTCGGACAGGGGGCGCTCGGAGCTTTCTTT CASSSRLGQGALGAFF
NA TRBJ1-3 NA TRBV5-6 TGTGCCAGCAGCTTCAGAGTATCGAGCTCTGGAAACACCATATATTTT CASSFRVSSSGNTIYF
few TRBJ2-1 NA TRBV5-4 TGTGCCAGCAGCTTGGACAGCAATGAGCAGTTCTTC CASSLDSNEQFF
NA TRBJ1-1 NA TRBV7-9 TGTGCCAGCAGCTCCCCGGGGACAATGAACACTGAAGCTTTCTTT CASSSPGTMNTEAFF
NA TRBJ2-7 TRBD1 TRBV5-1 TGCGCCAGCAGCTTACCCGAACAGGGGGCGCATTCCTTTTACGAGCAGTACTTC CASSLPEQGAHSFYEQYF
once TRBJ2-1 TRBD1 TRBV18 TGTGCCAGCTCACCACTCAGGGGGCGGAATGAGCAGTTCTTC CASSPLRGRNEQFF
NA TRBJ1-5 TRBD1 TRBV5-6 TGTGCCAGCAGCTTCCAGGGGGCCTATCAGCCCCAGCATTTT CASSFQGAYQPQHF
once TRBJ2-1 NA TRBV7-9 TGTGCCGCCTCGGAAGGGGAGGCCTACAATGAGCAGTTCTTC CAASEGEAYNEQFF
NA TRBJ2-7 NA TRBV5-1 TGCGCCAGCAGCTTGGCTACAGGGACCTACGAGCAGTACTTC CASSLATGTYEQYF
NA TRBJ2-7 TRBD1 TRBV6-5 TGTGCCAGCAGTTACCGGGACAGGGTCCACGAGCAGTACTTC CASSYRDRVHEQYF
once TRBJ1-1 TRBD1 TRBV6-5 TGTGCCAGCAGTCCCGACAGGGGCGCGACGGAAGCTTTCTTT CASSPDRGATEAFF
NA TRBJ2-4 TRBD1 TRBV28 TGTGCCAGCAGTCTCCGGACAGGGACCAAAAACATTCAGTACTTC CASSLRTGTKNIQYF
NA TRBJ2-1 NA TRBV27 TGTGCCAGCAGTTTTGTGGGTCTTGGGGTGAATGAGCAGTTCTTC CASSFVGLGVNEQFF
NA TRBJ2-1 TRBD1 TRBV18 TGTGCCAGCTCACCCCTCCCGGGACAGGTACAGTTCTTC CASSPLPGQVQFF
NA TRBJ1-1 NA TRBV18 TGTGCCAGCTCACGGTCAGTGAACACTGAAGCTTTCTTT CASSRSVNTEAFF
NA TRBJ2-1 TRBD1 TRBV7-8 TGTGCCAGCAGCTTAGTCCCTGCATACCCGGGACAGGGACTTCAAAATGAGCAGTTCTTC CASSLVPAYPGQGLQNEQFF
few TRBJ2-1 NA TRBV19 TGTGCCAGTAGTATGTCGGTCTTCTCCTACAATGAGCAGTTCTTC CASSMSVFSYNEQFF
NA TRBJ2-5 TRBD2 TRBV5-1 TGCGCCAGCAGCTTTGGAGCGGGGATCCAAGAGACCCAGTACTTC CASSFGAGIQETQYF
NA TRBJ2-1 NA TRBV4-3 TGCGCCAGCAGCCAAAGCGGTGAGCAGTTCTTC CASSQSGEQFF
NA TRBJ2-5 TRBD2 TRBV7-2 TGTGCCAGCAGCTTAACCTCACTAGCGCCGCCCGAGACCCAGTACTTC CASSLTSLAPPETQYF
NA TRBJ1-6 NA TRBV5-4 TGTGCCAGCAGCTTGGCGTCCGGGGCCTATAATTCACCCCTCCACTTT CASSLASGAYNSPLHF
NA TRBJ1-5 NA TRBV18 TGTGCCAGCTCACCATCAGGTGGGGGGGGGACCAATCAGCCCCAGCATTTT CASSPSGGGGTNQPQHF
NA TRBJ2-3 NA TRBV14 TGTGCCAGCAGCCTCCGGGACTTTAGCACAGATACGCAGTATTTT CASSLRDFSTDTQYF
NA TRBJ1-3 NA TRBV7-2 TGTGCCAGCAGCTTGGGACTCAGAAACACCATATATTTT CASSLGLRNTIYF
NA TRBJ2-7 TRBD2 TRBV29-1 TGCAGCGTTGACGGGGGGGGCGCCTACGAGCAGTACTTC CSVDGGGAYEQYF
NA TRBJ1-2 NA TRBV30 TGTGCCTGGAGTTTCACAGGAGGCTTTAACTATGGCTACACCTTC CAWSFTGGFNYGYTF
NA TRBJ2-7 NA TRBV19 TGTGCCAGCACCTCGGGGGGCGGCTCCTACGAGCAGTACTTC CASTSGGGSYEQYF
NA TRBJ1-4 NA TRBV19 TGTGCCAGTAGTATCGCGGATGAAAAACTGTTTTTT CASSIADEKLFF
NA TRBJ1-4 NA TRBV5-4 TGTGCCAGCAGCTTCGACGGCCAGAATGAAAAACTGTTTTTT CASSFDGQNEKLFF
NA TRBJ2-3 TRBD2 TRBV7-2 TGTGCCAGCAGCTCCCGGCCGGGACTAGACACAGATACGCAGTATTTT CASSSRPGLDTDTQYF
NA TRBJ2-3 NA TRBV4-2 TGTGCCAGCAGCCCCTCGGAGACGGAGACAACAGATACGCAGTATTTT CASSPSETETTDTQYF
NA TRBJ1-1 NA TRBV27 TGTGCCAGCCGCATTCGGCGGGGTGGGGACACTGAAGCTTTCTTT CASRIRRGGDTEAFF